This T cell receptor beta chain came from a study of cytomegalovirus exposure and HLA in healthy donors. The study's findings and limits: The study recorded over 150 TCR beta chains that were cytomegalovirus-associated. HLA restriction was apparent for most CMV-associated TCR beta chains in a later analysis.

This clone was observed once. Its antigen remains unknown. The PCR contained 60 Vbeta and 13 Jbeta primers. The data were produced by immunoSEQ multiplex PCR, yet TCRdb's version contains in-frame clones alone and is incomplete. This sample carries about 98,000 clones, 80% to 90% of them seen once, and the ten largest clones take approximately 1.3%. From germline, CDR1 is MGHRA and CDR2 YSYEKL. The CDR3 totals 14 residues. The material sequenced was PBMCs. The receptor was isolated from a man aged 40-50 years in good health and CMV-seronegative. J is TRBJ2-5 and V is TRBV4-1, with a tentative D call TRBD1 (5 bases). The end of the DNA is better explained by TRBJ2-7, so the J call may be wrong. The CDR3 sequence is CASSQDQGPDEQYF. The CDR3 DNA reads as TGCGCCAGCAGCCAAGATCAGGGTCCGGACGAGCAGTACTTC.